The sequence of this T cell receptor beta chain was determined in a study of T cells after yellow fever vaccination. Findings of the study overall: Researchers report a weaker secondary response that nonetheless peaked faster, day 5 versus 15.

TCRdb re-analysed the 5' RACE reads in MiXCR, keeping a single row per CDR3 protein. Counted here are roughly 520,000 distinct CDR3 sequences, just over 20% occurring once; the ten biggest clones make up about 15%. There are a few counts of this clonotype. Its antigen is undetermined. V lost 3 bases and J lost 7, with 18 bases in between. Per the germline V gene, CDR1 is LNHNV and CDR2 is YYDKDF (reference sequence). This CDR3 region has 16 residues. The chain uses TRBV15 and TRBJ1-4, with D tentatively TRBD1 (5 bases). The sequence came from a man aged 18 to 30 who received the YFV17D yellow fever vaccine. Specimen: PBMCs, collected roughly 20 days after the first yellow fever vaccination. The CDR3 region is CATSRAPGLGGEKLFF. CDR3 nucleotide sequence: TGTGCCACCAGCAGGGCCCCGGGACTCGGAGGTGAAAAACTGTTTTTT.